This note documents a single TCR beta chain sequence. Its antigen remains unknown. PCR involved 60 Vbeta and 13 Jbeta primers. The method was immunoSEQ multiplex PCR; TCRdb's version includes in-frame clones alone and lacks a portion of them. Here the sample spans approximately 180,000 clones, just over 70% being singletons. This entry belongs to a study of cytomegalovirus exposure and HLA in healthy donors. Study observations and caveats: In a later analysis, across HLA loci, associated TCR counts were highest for DRB1, lowest for HLA-C.

CDR3 length: 15 residues. The germline CDR1 and CDR2 sequences are MNHEY and SVGAGI. Between the trimmed V and J ends, which lost 2 bases and 0 bases, there was a span of 8 bases. This receptor was obtained from a human donor in good health. Sequencing was carried out using PBMCs. This chain connects TRBV6-5 to TRBJ2-1; D gene ambiguous. CDR3 sequence (DNA): TGTGCCAGCAGTTACGATCCCGGCTCCTACAATGAGCAGTTCTTC. It codes for CASSYDPGSYNEQFF.